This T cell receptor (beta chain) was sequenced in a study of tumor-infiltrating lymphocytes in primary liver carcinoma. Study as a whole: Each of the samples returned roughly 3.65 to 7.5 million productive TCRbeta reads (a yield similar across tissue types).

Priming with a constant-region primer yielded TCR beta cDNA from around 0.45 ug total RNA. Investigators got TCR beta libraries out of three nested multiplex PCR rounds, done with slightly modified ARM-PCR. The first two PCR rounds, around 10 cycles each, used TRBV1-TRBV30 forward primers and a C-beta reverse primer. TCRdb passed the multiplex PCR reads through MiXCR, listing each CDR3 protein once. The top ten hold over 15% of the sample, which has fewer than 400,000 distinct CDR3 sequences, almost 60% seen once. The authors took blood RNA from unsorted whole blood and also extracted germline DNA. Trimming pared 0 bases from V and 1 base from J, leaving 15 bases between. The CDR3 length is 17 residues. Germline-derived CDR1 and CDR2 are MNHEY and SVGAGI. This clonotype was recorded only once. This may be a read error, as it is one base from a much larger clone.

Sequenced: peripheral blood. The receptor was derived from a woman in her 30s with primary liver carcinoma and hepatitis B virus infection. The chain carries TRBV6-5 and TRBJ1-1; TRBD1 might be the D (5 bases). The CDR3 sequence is CASSYSGNNRWNTEAFF. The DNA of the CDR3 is TGTGCCAGCAGTTACTCAGGGAACAACAGGTGGAACACTGAAGCTTTCTTT.